Each of the 24 T cell receptor beta chains below was sequenced from the same sample in a study of Tregs in tolerant kidney transplant recipients. Sequencing was performed with immunoSEQ multiplex PCR; in TCRdb, only in-frame clones are kept and a portion is missing. The sample has under 300,000 clones, roughly four fifths seen once. Sequences were obtained from CD4+ T cells from blood. All receptors derive from a human donor in good health.

About this clone: Other DNA sequences in the sample encode the same CDR3. The chain is built from TRBV5-1 and TRBJ2-5, with TRBD2 as a possible D gene (6 bases). The germline gives CDR1 SGHRS, CDR2 YFSETQ. This CDR3 contains 13 residues. The ends were cut back, 3 bases at V and 5 bases at J, with 11 bases in the middle. The CDR3, as DNA: TGCGCCAGCAGCTACGGGGGTGACGAGACCCAGTACTTC. It is translated as CASSYGGDETQYF.

The gene calls are TRBV2 and TRBJ1-1; possible D gene TRBD1, 6 bases. Trimming left V 7 bases short and J 0 bases short, with 12 bases between. Germline loops: CDR1 SNHLY, CDR2 FYNNEI. This CDR3 spans 14 amino acids. The CDR3 loop is CASNLDSLNTEAFF. In DNA, the CDR3 is TGTGCCAGCAACCTGGACAGTTTGAACACTGAAGCTTTCTTT.

The chain joins TRBV7-2 to TRBJ2-7, with TRBD2 matching over 8 bases. The V gene end was trimmed by 4 bases and the J gene end by 0 bases; junction bases not matched to a gene: 14. The CDR3 sequence is 18 residues long. Germline V CDR1 and CDR2: SGHTA, FQGNSA. The DNA for the CDR3 is TGTGCCAGCAGCTCGGCCCCCTGGACTAGCCTGAGCTCCTACGAGCAGTACTTC. It specifies CASSSAPWTSLSSYEQYF.

This clone turned up a few times. The rearrangement joins TRBV7-9 to TRBJ2-7; D gene unclear. Germline V gene data show CDR1 as SEHNR and CDR2 as FQNEAQ (reference sequence). Trimming took 7 bases from V and 5 from J, leaving 18 bases between them. The length of the CDR3 is 14 residues. The CDR3 DNA follows: TGTGCCAGCACCGTGAACATTAGGGCCCACGAGCAGTACTTC. Translation gives CASTVNIRAHEQYF.

J is TRBJ2-5 and V is TRBV7-9, with 12 bases aligning to TRBD2. This CDR3 contains 17 residues. V was clipped by 4 bases and J by 4 bases; unmatched bases: 10. Germline V gives CDR1 SEHNR, CDR2 FQNEAQ (reference sequence). CDR3 coding DNA: TGTGCCAGCAGCTCTCCGACTAGCGGGGGACCAAGAGAGACCCAGTACTTC. Translation gives CASSSPTSGGPRETQYF.

This sequence joins TRBV5-1 and TRBJ2-7, with a tentative D call TRBD1 (6 bases). The ends were cut back, 0 bases at V and 0 bases at J, with 7 bases in the middle. The CDR3 is made up of 14 amino acids. CDR1 SGHRS and CDR2 YFSETQ come from the germline V gene. The CDR3 sequence is CASSLGQVSYEQYF. As DNA, the CDR3 is TGCGCCAGCAGCTTGGGACAGGTCTCCTACGAGCAGTACTTC.

This chain uses TRBV5-8 with TRBJ2-5; 7 positions agree with TRBD1. The CDR3 is 17 amino acids. Germline V gives CDR1 SGHTS, CDR2 YDEGEE. V dropped 0 bases and J dropped 6; count of bases not matched to a gene: 14. The CDR3 spells CASSLAVITGAQQTQYF. CDR3 coding DNA: TGTGCCAGCAGCTTGGCGGTGATAACAGGGGCCCAGCAGACCCAGTACTTC.

This clone was picked up one time. In DNA form, the CDR3 reads TGTGCTAGTGGTTTCGCGGGGGCCCAAGCCTGGGAGCAGTACTTC. Its protein product is CASGFAGAQAWEQYF. The chain joins TRBV12-5 to TRBJ2-5; D possibly corresponds to TRBD2 (7 bases). CDR3 length equals 15 residues. Trimming stripped 3 bases from V and 11 bases from J, with 22 bases between. Germline V lookup: CDR1 LGHNT, CDR2 FRNRAP.

The chain has TRBV5-5 and TRBJ2-7; 7 positions agree with TRBD1. Germline CDR1 is SGHKS and CDR2 is YYEKEE (reference sequence). The length of the CDR3 is 14 residues. J was trimmed by 4 bases and V by 0 bases; bases with no gene match: 4. DNA for the CDR3: TGTGCCAGCAGCTTGGTGGGACAGCTTTACGAGCAGTACTTC. Protein: CASSLVGQLYEQYF.

The V gene is TRBV4-1, the J gene TRBJ1-5; D might be TRBD1 (6 bases). Per the germline V gene, CDR1 is MGHRA and CDR2 is YSYEKL. V shed 1 base and J shed 0 bases, with 7 bases lying between them. This CDR3 has 15 residues. This chain's CDR3 is CASSQGTVSNQPQHF. As DNA, the CDR3 is TGCGCCAGCAGCCAAGGGACAGTTAGCAATCAGCCCCAGCATTTT.

V is TRBV20-1 and J is TRBJ2-3; 9 bases match TRBD1. Germline trimming cut 5 bases from V and 14 bases from J; bases unmatched to any gene: 8. The germline gives CDR1 DFQATT, CDR2 SNEGSKA (reference sequence). This CDR3 contains 11 residues. CDR3 nucleotide sequence: TGCAGTGCTCCAGACAGGGGGGGCCCGTATTTT. Its translation: CSAPDRGGPYF.

In its sample, this clone was seen once. The chain joins TRBV9 to TRBJ1-2; no definite D call. Germline V lookup: CDR1 SGDLS, CDR2 YYNGEE. V lost 4 bases to trimming and J lost 0 bases, with 1 base between them. This CDR3 is 11 amino acids long. CDR3 sequence: CASSTNYGYTF. CDR3 bases: TGTGCCAGCAGCACTAACTATGGCTACACCTTC.

The chain is built from TRBV2 and TRBJ1-4; no definite D call. Deletions cut 8 bases from V and 5 bases from J, with 12 bases between. The CDR3 has 13 residues. Germline CDR1 is SNHLY and CDR2 is FYNNEI. The CDR3 reads CASSTVVNEKLFF. CDR3 nucleotides: TGTGCCAGCTCCACTGTCGTGAATGAAAAACTGTTTTTT.

Only a few counts were recorded for this clone. CDR3 loop: CASSLSGFSYNEQFF. The CDR3 nucleotides read TGTGCCAGCAGCCTTTCCGGGTTTTCCTACAATGAGCAGTTCTTC. V is TRBV5-4 and J is TRBJ2-1, with D uncertain. V lost 4 bases and J lost 1, with 12 bases in between. This CDR3 spans 15 amino acids. The germline CDR1 and CDR2 sequences are SGHNT and YYREEE (reference sequence).

The chain links TRBV2 to TRBJ1-2; tentative D call: TRBD1 (5 bases). Germline V CDR1 and CDR2: SNHLY, FYNNEI. The V gene lost 0 bases and the J gene lost 8 bases, with 10 bases spanning the gap. CDR3 length: 13 amino acids. The CDR3 DNA is TGTGCCAGCAGTGAAGCCAGGGCGGAAGGCTACACCTTC. Translation: CASSEARAEGYTF.

This clone was picked up one time. The same CDR3 arises from other DNA sequences in this sample as well. The V and J genes are TRBV5-6 and TRBJ2-1, with 7 nucleotides matching TRBD2. Per the germline V gene, CDR1 is SGHDT and CDR2 is YYEEEE. V lost 0 bases and J lost 6; bases outside the gene matches: 0. The CDR3 consists of 13 residues. The CDR3 is CASSLGLANEQFF. CDR3 DNA sequence: TGTGCCAGCAGCTTGGGACTAGCCAATGAGCAGTTCTTC.

V and J are TRBV7-2 and TRBJ1-2; possibly TRBD1 for D (5 bases). V was trimmed by 2 bases and J by 0 bases, leaving 7 bases between them. The CDR3 is 14 residues long. Per germline, CDR1 SGHTA and CDR2 FQGNSA. This CDR3 reads CASSLTRANYGYTF. The CDR3 bases are TGTGCCAGCAGCTTAACCAGGGCTAACTATGGCTACACCTTC.

On this clone itself: This sample also contains other DNA sequences that code for the same CDR3. V is TRBV5-1 and J is TRBJ1-2; D is unresolved. The germline CDR1 and CDR2 sequences are SGHRS and YFSETQ. Trimming removed 2 bases at V and 0 bases at J, with 5 bases between. The CDR3 spans 13 residues. CDR3 amino acids: CASSLTANYGYTF. CDR3 nucleotide sequence: TGCGCCAGCAGCTTAACCGCTAACTATGGCTACACCTTC.

The chain recombines TRBV7-9 with TRBJ2-1, with TRBD1 matching 9 bases. This CDR3 comprises 15 residues. Germline lookup yields CDR1 SEHNR and CDR2 FQNEAQ (reference sequence). The V and J ends lost 1 base and 8 bases, in that order; junction bases with no gene match: 6. The CDR3 nucleotides are TGTGCCAGCAGCTTAGAGGGACAGGGTCCGCATGAGCAGTTCTTC. Translation gives CASSLEGQGPHEQFF. The whole variable domain, filled in from reference TRBV7-9 and TRBJ2-1, reads DTGVSQNPRHKITKRGQNVTFRCDPISEHNRLYWYRQTLGQGPEFLTYFQNEAQLEKSRLLSDRFSAERPKGSFSTLEIQRTEQGDSAMYLCASSLEGQGPHEQFFGPGTRLTVL.

The chain recombines TRBV5-8 with TRBJ2-7; D unresolved. In germline, CDR1 is SGHTS, CDR2 YDEGEE. The CDR3 runs 13 residues. V gave up 5 bases and J gave up 3 bases, with 12 bases separating them. This CDR3 is CASRMRQIYEQYF. CDR3 DNA sequence: TGTGCCAGCAGAATGAGGCAGATCTACGAGCAGTACTTC. Drawing the rest from reference TRBV5-8 and TRBJ2-7, the complete variable domain is EAGVTQSPTHLIKTRGQQATLRCSPISGHTSVYWYQQALGLGLQFLLWYDEGEERNRGNFPPRFSGRQFPNYSSELNVNALELEDSALYLCASRMRQIYEQYFGPGTRLTVT.

This clone was detected a few times. V usage is TRBV10-3 and J usage is TRBJ1-2; TRBD1 aligns across 7 bases. Unmatched junction bases numbered 13, after V lost 8 bases and J lost 10 bases. The germline V gene has CDR1 ENHRY and CDR2 SYGVKD. The CDR3 runs 13 residues. The CDR3 protein is CAIEGAGSGDYTF. The CDR3 region has the DNA TGTGCCATCGAGGGGGCAGGGTCTGGTGACTACACCTTC.

V gene TRBV27 combines with J gene TRBJ2-3, with TRBD2 matching 7 bases. CDR1 is MNHEY and CDR2 is SMNVEV in the germline V gene (reference sequence). V gave up 7 bases and J gave up 6 bases; unmatched junction bases: 10. The CDR3 is made up of 14 amino acids. For the CDR3, the DNA is TGTGCCAGCATATCAAGCGGGAAGTTGGATACGCAGTATTTT. It yields the protein CASISSGKLDTQYF.

With respect to this clone: At one end the junction does not follow the germline gene, possibly because of a read error. The chain joins TRBV11-2 to TRBJ2-1, with D perhaps TRBD1 (5 bases). This CDR3 comprises 15 residues. The germline V gene has CDR1 SGHAT and CDR2 FQNNGV. CDR3: CASSLDRLSNNEQFF. The CDR3 nucleotides are TGTGCCAGCAGCCTAGACAGATTGTCCAACAATGAGCAGTTCTTC.

This clone has only one observation. The rearrangement joins TRBV9 to TRBJ1-2, with D unclear. The ends were cut back, 0 bases at V and 8 bases at J, with 11 bases in the middle. In germline, CDR1 is SGDLS, CDR2 YYNGEE. The CDR3 runs to 13 residues. CDR3 residues: CASSVGPTQGYTF. The DNA of the CDR3 is TGTGCCAGCAGCGTAGGACCGACACAGGGCTACACCTTC. Complete variable domain (other parts from reference TRBV9 and TRBJ1-2): DSGVTQTPKHLITATGQRVTLRCSPRSGDLSVYWYQQSLDQGLQFLIQYYNGEERAKGNILERFSAQQFPDLHSELNLSSLELGDSALYFCASSVGPTQGYTFGSGTRLTVV.